These 2 T cell receptor beta chains came from one sample sequenced in a study of T cell responses to AZD1222 COVID-19 vaccine. The table came from immunoSEQ multiplex PCR; TCRdb's copy has only in-frame clones and leaves some out. The sample shows more than 110,000 clones, 80% to 90% of them seen only once. This material consisted of peripheral blood, taken on day 0 of AZD1222 vaccination. These receptors all come from an adult in good health.

The chain recombines TRBV5-6 with TRBJ2-3; D gene uncertain. The CDR3 runs 15 residues. V was clipped by 4 bases and J by 5 bases, with 17 bases between them. Germline CDR1 SGHDT, CDR2 YYEEEE. The CDR3 protein is CASSGRAHGVDTQYF. For the CDR3, the DNA is TGTGCCAGCAGCGGAAGGGCCCATGGCGTAGATACGCAGTATTTT.

This clone was observed a handful of times. V and J are TRBV18 and TRBJ1-6; D is uncertain. Germline loops: CDR1 KGHSH, CDR2 LQKENI. CDR3 length: 14 amino acids. V lost 3 bases to trimming and J lost 9 bases, with 12 bases between them. Written as DNA, the CDR3 is TGTGCCAGCTCACCTGTTCCGTCGAGTTCACCCCTCCACTTT. The encoded protein is CASSPVPSSSPLHF.